This T cell receptor beta chain emerged from a study of blood T cell repertoires in COVID-19. Per the authors' pipeline: Researchers report that nucleated cell counts were estimated from reference gene primer amplification. The method was immunoSEQ multiplex PCR; TCRdb's version includes in-frame clones alone and lacks a portion of them. The DNA was the basis for D and trimming; V, J and clone size are from that table. The top ten clones hold roughly 7.2% of a sample with some 93,000 clones, 70% to 90% of them seen once. The CDR3 spans 16 residues. Trimming removed 1 base at V and 3 bases at J, with 13 bases between. Germline V gene lookup returns CDR1 SGHTA and CDR2 FQGTGA.

This TCR derives from a man between 60 and 75 years old with acute or convalescent COVID-19. The V gene is TRBV7-3, the J gene TRBJ2-1; D perhaps matches TRBD2 (5 bases). The sample consisted of peripheral blood. CDR3 coding DNA: TGTGCCAGCAGCTTAAGCCCGGGAACGGTCTACAATGAGCAGTTCTTC. Its protein product is CASSLSPGTVYNEQFF.